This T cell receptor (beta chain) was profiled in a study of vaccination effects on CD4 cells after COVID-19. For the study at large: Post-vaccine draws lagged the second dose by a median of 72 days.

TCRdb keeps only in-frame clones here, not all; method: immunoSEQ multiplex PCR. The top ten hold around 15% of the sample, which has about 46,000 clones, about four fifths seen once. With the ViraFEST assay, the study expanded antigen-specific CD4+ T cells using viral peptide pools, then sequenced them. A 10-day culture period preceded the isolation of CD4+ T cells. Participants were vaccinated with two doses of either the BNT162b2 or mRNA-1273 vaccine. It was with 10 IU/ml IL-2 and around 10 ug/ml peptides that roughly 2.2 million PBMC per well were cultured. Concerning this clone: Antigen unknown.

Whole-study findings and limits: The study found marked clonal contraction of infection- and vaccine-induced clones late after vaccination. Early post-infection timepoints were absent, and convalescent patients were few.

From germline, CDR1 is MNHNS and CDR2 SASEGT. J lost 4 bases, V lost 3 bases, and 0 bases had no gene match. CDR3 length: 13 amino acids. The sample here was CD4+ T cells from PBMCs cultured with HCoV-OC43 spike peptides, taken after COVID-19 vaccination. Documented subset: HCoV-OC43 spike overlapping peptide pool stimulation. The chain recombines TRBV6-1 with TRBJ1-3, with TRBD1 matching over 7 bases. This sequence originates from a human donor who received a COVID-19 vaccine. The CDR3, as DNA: TGTGCCAGCAGTGAGGACAGGGGAAACACCATATATTTT. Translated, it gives CASSEDRGNTIYF.